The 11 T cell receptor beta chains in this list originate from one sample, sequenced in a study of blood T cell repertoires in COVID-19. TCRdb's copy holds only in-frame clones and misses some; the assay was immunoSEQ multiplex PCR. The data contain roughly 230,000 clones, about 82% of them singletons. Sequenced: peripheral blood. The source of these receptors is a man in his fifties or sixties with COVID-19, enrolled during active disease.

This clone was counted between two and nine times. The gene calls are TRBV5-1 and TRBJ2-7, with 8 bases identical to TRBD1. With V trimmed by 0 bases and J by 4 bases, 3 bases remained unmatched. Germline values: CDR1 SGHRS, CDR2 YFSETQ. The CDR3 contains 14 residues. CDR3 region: CASSLETGVYEQYF. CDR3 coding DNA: TGCGCCAGCAGCTTGGAGACAGGGGTGTACGAGCAGTACTTC.

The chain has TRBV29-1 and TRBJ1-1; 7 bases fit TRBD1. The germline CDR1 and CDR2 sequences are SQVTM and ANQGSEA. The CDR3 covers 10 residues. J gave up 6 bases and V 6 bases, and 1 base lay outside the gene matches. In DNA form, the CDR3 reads TGCAGCGTAACAGGGGCTGAAGCTTTCTTT. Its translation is CSVTGAEAFF.

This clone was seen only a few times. CDR3 bases: TGCGCCAGCAGTGACCCCGGGACAGGGTATAGCAATCAGCCCCAGCATTTT. Translated: CASSDPGTGYSNQPQHF. The chain employs TRBV10-2 and TRBJ1-5, with TRBD1 matching over 9 bases. The V and J ends lost 3 bases and 0 bases, in that order; junction bases with no gene match: 6. Germline values: CDR1 WSHSY, CDR2 SAAADI. This CDR3 has 17 amino acids.

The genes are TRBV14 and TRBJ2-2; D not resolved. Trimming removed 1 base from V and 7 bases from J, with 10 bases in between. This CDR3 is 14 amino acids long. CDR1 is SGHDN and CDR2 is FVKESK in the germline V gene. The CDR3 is CASSQGWLGGELFF. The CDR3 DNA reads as TGTGCCAGCAGCCAAGGATGGCTAGGCGGGGAGCTGTTTTTT.

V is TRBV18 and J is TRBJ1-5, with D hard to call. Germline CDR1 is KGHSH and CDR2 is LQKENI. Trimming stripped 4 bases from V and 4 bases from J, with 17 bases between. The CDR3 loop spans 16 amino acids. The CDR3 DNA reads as TGTGCCAGCTCACGCGCGTCCCTGGCGGGAAATCAGCCCCAGCATTTT. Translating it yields CASSRASLAGNQPQHF. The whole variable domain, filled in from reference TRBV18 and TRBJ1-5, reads NAGVMQNPRHLVRRRGQEARLRCSPMKGHSHVYWYRQLPEEGLKFMVYLQKENIIDESGMPKERFSAEFPKEGPSILRIQQVVRGDSAAYFCASSRASLAGNQPQHFGDGTRLSIL.

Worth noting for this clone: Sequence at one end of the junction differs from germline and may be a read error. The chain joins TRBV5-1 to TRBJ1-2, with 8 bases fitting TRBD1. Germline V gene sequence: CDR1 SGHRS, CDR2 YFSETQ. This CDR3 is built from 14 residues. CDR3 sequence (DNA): TGCGCCAGCAGCTCTGACAGGGGCCTCGGGGATCGTTCCTTC. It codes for CASSSDRGLGDRSF.

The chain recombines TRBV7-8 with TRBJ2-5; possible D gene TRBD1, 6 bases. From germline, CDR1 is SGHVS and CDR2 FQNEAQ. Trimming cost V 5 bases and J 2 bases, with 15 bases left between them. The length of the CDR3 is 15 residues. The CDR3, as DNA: TGTGCCAGCAGCGGCACCCCGGGACAACAAGAGACCCAGTACTTC. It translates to CASSGTPGQQETQYF.

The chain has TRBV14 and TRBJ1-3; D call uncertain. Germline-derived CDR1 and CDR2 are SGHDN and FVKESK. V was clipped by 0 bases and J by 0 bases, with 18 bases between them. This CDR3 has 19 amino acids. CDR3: CASSQERRRRLSSGNTIYF. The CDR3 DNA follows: TGTGCCAGCAGCCAAGAGAGGCGGAGGAGACTGAGCTCTGGAAACACCATATATTTT.

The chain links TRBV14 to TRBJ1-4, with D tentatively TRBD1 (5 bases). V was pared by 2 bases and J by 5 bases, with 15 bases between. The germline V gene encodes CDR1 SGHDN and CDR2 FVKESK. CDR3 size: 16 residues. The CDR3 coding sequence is TGTGCCAGCAGCCAAAGGGTAATCGGGGGAAATGAAAAACTGTTTTTT. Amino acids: CASSQRVIGGNEKLFF. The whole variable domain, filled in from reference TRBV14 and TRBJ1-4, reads EAGVTQFPSHSVIEKGQTVTLRCDPISGHDNLYWYRRVMGKEIKFLLHFVKESKQDESGMPNNRFLAERTGGTYSTLKVQPAELEDSGVYFCASSQRVIGGNEKLFFGSGTQLSVL.

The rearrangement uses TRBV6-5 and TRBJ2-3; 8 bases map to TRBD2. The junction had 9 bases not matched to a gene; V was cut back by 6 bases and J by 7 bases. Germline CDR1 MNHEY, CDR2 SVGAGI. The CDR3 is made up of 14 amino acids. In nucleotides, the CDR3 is TGTGCCAGCAGCAGCGGGGGAACCGTGTATACGCAGTATTTT. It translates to CASSSGGTVYTQYF.

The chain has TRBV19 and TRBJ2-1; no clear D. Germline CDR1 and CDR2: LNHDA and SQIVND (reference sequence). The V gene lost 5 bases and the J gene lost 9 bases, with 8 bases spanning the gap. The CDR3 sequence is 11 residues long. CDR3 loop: CASSLSIEQFF. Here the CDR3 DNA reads TGTGCCAGTAGTTTGTCTATTGAGCAGTTCTTC. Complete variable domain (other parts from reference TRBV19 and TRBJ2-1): DGGITQSPKYLFRKEGQNVTLSCEQNLNHDAMYWYRQDPGQGLRLIYYSQIVNDFQKGDIAEGYSVSREKKESFPLTVTSAQKNPTAFYLCASSLSIEQFFGPGTRLTVL.